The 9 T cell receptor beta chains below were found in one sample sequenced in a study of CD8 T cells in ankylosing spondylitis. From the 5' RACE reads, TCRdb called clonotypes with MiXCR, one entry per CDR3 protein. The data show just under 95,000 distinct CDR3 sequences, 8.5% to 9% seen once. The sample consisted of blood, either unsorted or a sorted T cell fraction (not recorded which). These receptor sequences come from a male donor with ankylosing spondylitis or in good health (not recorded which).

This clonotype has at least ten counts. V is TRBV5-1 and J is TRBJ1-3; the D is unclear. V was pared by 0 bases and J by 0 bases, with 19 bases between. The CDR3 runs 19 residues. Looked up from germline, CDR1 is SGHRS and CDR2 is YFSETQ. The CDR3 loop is CASSLAWTQGSDSGNTIYF. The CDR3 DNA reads TGCGCCAGCAGCTTGGCATGGACGCAAGGTTCAGACTCTGGAAACACCATATATTTT. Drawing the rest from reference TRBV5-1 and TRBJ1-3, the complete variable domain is KAGVTQTPRYLIKTRGQQVTLSCSPISGHRSVSWYQQTPGQGLQFLFEYFSETQRNKGNFPGRFSGRQFSNSRSEMNVSTLELGDSALYLCASSLAWTQGSDSGNTIYFGEGSWLTVV.

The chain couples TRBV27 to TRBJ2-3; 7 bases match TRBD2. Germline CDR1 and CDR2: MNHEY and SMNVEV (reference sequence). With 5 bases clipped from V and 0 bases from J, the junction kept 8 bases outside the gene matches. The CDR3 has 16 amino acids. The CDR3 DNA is TGTGCCAGCAGTATCGCGGGGGTCACTAGCACAGATACGCAGTATTTT. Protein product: CASSIAGVTSTDTQYF.

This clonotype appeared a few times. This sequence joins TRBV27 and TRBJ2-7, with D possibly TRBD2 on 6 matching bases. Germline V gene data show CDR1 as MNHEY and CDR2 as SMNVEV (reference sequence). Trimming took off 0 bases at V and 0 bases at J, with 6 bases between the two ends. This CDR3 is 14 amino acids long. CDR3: CASSLSTSSYEQYF. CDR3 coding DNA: TGTGCCAGCAGTTTATCGACTAGCTCCTACGAGCAGTACTTC.

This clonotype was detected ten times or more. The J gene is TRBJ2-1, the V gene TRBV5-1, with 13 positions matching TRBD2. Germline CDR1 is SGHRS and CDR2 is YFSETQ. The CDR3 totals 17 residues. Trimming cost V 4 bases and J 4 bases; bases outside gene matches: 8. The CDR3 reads CASSPLTSGGLYNEQFF. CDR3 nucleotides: TGCGCCAGCAGCCCGCTGACTAGCGGGGGGTTATACAATGAGCAGTTCTTC.

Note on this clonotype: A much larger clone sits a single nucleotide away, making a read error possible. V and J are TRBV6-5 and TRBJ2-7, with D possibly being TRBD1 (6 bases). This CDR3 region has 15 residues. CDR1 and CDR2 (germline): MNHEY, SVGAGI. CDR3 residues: CTSSLTGSASYEQYF. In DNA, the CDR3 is TGTACCAGCAGCCTCACAGGGAGTGCGTCCTACGAGCAGTACTTC.

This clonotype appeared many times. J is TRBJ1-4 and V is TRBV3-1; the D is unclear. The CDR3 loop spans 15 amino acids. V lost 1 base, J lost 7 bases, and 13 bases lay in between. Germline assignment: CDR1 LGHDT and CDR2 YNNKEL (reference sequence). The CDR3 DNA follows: TGTGCCAGCAGCCAAGTCCCGGGTGTGGCTGAAAAACTGTTTTTT. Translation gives CASSQVPGVAEKLFF.

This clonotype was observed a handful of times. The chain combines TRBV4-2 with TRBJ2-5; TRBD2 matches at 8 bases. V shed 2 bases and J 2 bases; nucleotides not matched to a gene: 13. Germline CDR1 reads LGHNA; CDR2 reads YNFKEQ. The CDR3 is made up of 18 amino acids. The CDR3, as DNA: TGTGCCAGCAGCCAACCCGGGGTAGCGGGGAATCTACAAGAGACCCAGTACTTC. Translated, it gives CASSQPGVAGNLQETQYF.

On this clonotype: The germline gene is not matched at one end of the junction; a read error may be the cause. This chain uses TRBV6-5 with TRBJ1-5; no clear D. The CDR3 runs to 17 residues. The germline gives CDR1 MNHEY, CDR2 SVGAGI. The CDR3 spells CAGSYSGEEIVVQPQHF. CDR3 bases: TGTGCCGGCAGTTACTCAGGCGAAGAAATAGTGGTTCAGCCCCAGCATTTT.

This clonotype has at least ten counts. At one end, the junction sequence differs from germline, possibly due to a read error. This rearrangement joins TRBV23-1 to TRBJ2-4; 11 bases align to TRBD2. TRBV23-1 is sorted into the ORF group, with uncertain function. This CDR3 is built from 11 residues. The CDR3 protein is CASIRRTSGPF. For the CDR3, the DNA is TGCGCCAGCATCCGAAGGACTAGCGGGCCTTTC.